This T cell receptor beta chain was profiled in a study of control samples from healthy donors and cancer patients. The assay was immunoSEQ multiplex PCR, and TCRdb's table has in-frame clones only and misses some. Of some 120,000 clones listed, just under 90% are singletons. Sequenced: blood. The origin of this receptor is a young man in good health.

The CDR3 is CASSPGLASFNEQFF. The CDR3 DNA reads as TGTGCCAGCAGCCCGGGACTAGCGAGTTTCAATGAGCAGTTCTTC. The rearrangement uses TRBV11-2 and TRBJ2-1, with 10 positions matching TRBD2. Losses at the gene ends were 5 bases for V and 6 bases for J; bases not matched to a gene: 7. The CDR3 totals 15 residues. Germline V gives CDR1 SGHAT, CDR2 FQNNGV.